A selection of T cell receptor beta chains follows, all from one sample in a study of human T cells and chemical hapten exposure. One entry per CDR3 protein results from TCRdb running MiXCR on the RACE reads. The table records 350,000 to 450,000 distinct CDR3 sequences, 4.5% to 6% of them present only once. The sequencing used whole blood, collected in connection with sensitization to the hapten diphenylcyclopropenone (DPC). Receptors originate from a woman in her forties or fifties with alopecia areata. Some clones in this sample may be carry-over from other donors' samples. CDR3s include the opening cysteine and the closing phenylalanine or tryptophan. The D gene is left open where the match is weak. A row's size may be missing; if present it is once, few, many or a size class.

cdr3_nt,cdr3_aa,clone_size,d_call,j_call,v_call
TGCAGCGTCCACAAATGGACGGTCACTTGGGATACGCAGTATTTT,CSVHKWTVTWDTQYF,NA,NA,TRBJ2-3,TRBV29-1
TGCAGTGCTAGGGAGGGATGGCCAGATACGCAGTATTTT,CSAREGWPDTQYF,many,NA,TRBJ2-3,TRBV20-1
TGTGCCAGCAGTTACGCGGAGACAGGGGTTGGTGGCTACACCTTC,CASSYAETGVGGYTF,many,TRBD1,TRBJ1-2,TRBV6-5
TGTGCCAGCAGTTTTAGCAGGAATAACTATGGCTACACCTTC,CASSFSRNNYGYTF,few,NA,TRBJ1-2,TRBV28
TGTGCCAGCACTGAGCGTGAAGCTTTCTTT,CASTEREAFF,NA,NA,TRBJ1-1,TRBV6-1
TGTGCCGCCCACCCTACTCCAGAGTACGAGCAGTACTTC,CAAHPTPEYEQYF,many,NA,TRBJ2-7,TRBV24-1
TGTGCCAGCAGCAGAGGGGGAGGGGAGCCTGAAGCTTTCTTT,CASSRGGGEPEAFF,many,NA,TRBJ1-1,TRBV9
TGTGCCAGCAGCTTAACGTTAAACAGGGATGATGAGCAGTTCTTC,CASSLTLNRDDEQFF,few,NA,TRBJ2-1,TRBV7-3
TGTGCCAGCAGTTGGAACAGGGAAGGGTATGGCTACACCTTC,CASSWNREGYGYTF,many,NA,TRBJ1-2,TRBV27
TGCAGCGTTGAAGATCAGGGGAGAACGGGTGAGCAGTTCTTC,CSVEDQGRTGEQFF,many,NA,TRBJ2-1,TRBV29-1
TGTGCCAGCAGTTTATGGGGTAGCGGACGAGGCTACAATGAGCAGTTCTTC,CASSLWGSGRGYNEQFF,few,NA,TRBJ2-1,TRBV28
TGTGCCAGCAGGGCCGCCGGGGGAGGAAACACCATATATTTT,CASRAAGGGNTIYF,few,NA,TRBJ1-3,TRBV7-2